The TCR beta chain described here comes from a study of T cell responses to AZD1222 COVID-19 vaccine. Study-wide findings and caveats: Donors skewed white British and female; clonal diversity was possibly underestimated.

With respect to this clone: Its specificity is unknown.

Profiled with immunoSEQ multiplex PCR; TCRdb holds only in-frame clones, not every one. The sample lists about 110,000 clones, approximately 89% seen once, with less than 6% in the top ten. CDR1 is ENHRY and CDR2 is SYGVKD in the germline V gene. The CDR3 loop spans 14 amino acids. J gave up 7 bases and V 7 bases, and 8 bases lay outside the gene matches. This TCR was recovered from an adult in good health. This rearrangement joins TRBV10-3 to TRBJ1-4, with 8 positions matching TRBD1. The source was peripheral blood, collected on day 0 of AZD1222 vaccination. The CDR3 sequence is CAIKDRAESEKLFF. The CDR3 DNA reads TGTGCCATCAAGGACAGGGCCGAGAGTGAAAAACTGTTTTTT.